Sequencing of this TCR beta chain was carried out in a study of post-analysis software for immune sequencing data. Whole-study findings and limits: When the samples were clustered directly with F measure, those that had been prepared in the same batch showed strong co-clustering. Comparison of patients with controls showed a handful of TRBV segments more frequent in patients, TRBV5-6, TRBV5-1 and TRBV20-1 among them. Normalized Chao1 diversity was significantly lower in multiple sclerosis patients than in controls.

As for this clonotype: The antigen remains undetermined.

The V gene's germline CDR1 is SEHNR and CDR2 FQNEAQ (reference sequence). With 1 base clipped from V and 4 bases from J, the junction kept 2 bases outside the gene matches. The CDR3 contains 14 residues. Tagging with unique molecular identifiers was a feature of the TCR beta cDNA libraries. There were about 1 to 10 million T cells, and 510,000 or so cDNA molecules came from them. TCRdb recomputed calls from the PCR reads with MiXCR, one row per CDR3 protein. Altogether hundreds of thousands of distinct CDR3 sequences are present, approximately 59% being singletons, with the ten largest covering about 11%.

The rearrangement links TRBV7-9 to TRBJ1-2, with TRBD1 matching over 8 bases. The sequencing sample was made of blood. This sequence originates from a girl aged 2-10 years with multiple sclerosis. The CDR3 DNA is TGTGCCAGCAGCTTAGAGACAGGGGTCTATGGCTACACCTTC. Protein sequence: CASSLETGVYGYTF.